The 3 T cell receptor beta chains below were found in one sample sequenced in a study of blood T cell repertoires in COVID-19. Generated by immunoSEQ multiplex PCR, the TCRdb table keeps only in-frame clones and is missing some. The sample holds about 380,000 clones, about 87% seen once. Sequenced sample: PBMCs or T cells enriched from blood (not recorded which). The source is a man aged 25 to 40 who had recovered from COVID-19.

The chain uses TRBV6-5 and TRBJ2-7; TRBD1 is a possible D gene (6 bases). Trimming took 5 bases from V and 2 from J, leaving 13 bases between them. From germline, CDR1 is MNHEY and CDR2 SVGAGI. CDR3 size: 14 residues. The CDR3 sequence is CASSSLRGAYEQYF. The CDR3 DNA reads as TGTGCCAGCAGTAGCCTCAGGGGCGCCTACGAGCAGTACTTC.

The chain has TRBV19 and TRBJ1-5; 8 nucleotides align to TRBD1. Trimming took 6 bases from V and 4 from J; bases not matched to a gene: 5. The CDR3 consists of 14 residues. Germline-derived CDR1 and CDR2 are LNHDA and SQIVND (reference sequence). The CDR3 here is CASRGTGTNQPQHF. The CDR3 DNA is TGTGCCAGTAGAGGGACAGGCACGAATCAGCCCCAGCATTTT.

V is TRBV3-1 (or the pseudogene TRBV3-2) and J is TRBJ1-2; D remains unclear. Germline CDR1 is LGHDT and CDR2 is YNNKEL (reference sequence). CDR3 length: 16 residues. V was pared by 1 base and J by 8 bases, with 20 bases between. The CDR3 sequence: CASSQVLSGSEGGYTF. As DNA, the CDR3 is TGTGCCAGCAGCCAAGTTTTGTCCGGGAGCGAAGGGGGCTACACCTTC.